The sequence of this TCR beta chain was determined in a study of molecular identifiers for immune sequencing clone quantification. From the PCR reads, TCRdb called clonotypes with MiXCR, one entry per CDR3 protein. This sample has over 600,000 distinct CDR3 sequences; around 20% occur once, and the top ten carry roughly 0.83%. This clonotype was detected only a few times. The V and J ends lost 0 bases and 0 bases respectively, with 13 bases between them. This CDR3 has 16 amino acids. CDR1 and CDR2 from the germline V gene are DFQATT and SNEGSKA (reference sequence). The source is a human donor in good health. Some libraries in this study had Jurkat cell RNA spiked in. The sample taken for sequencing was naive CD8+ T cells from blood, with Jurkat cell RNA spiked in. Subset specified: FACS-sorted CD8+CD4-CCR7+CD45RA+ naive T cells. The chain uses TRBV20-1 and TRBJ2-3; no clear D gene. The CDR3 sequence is CSARDSRTESTDTQYF. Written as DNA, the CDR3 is TGCAGTGCTAGAGATAGCAGGACGGAGAGCACAGATACGCAGTATTTT.